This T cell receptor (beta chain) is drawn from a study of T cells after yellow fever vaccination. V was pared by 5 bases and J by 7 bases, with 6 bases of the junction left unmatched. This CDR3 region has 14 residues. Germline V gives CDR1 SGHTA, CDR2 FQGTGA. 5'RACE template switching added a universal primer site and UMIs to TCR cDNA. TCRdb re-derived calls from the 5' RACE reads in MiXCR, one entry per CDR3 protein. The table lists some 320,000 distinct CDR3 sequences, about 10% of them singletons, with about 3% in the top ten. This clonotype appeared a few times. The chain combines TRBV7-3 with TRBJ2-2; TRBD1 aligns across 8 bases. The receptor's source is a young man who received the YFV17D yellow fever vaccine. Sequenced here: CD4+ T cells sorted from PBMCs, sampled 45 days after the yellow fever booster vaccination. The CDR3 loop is CASSPGGLIGELFF. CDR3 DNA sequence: TGTGCCAGCAGCCCAGGGGGCCTGATCGGGGAGCTGTTTTTT.